What follows are 16 T cell receptor beta chains derived from one specimen sequenced in a study of somatic mutations in cytotoxic T cells in rheumatoid arthritis. The assay was immunoSEQ multiplex PCR, and TCRdb's table has in-frame clones only and misses some. The table records 16,000 or so clones, nearly 80% of them present only once. Material: CD8+ T cells sorted from blood. These receptors all stem from an adult with rheumatoid arthritis.

The J gene is TRBJ2-5, the V gene TRBV28; a weak D match, TRBD1 (6 bases). This CDR3 has 16 amino acids. Germline lookup yields CDR1 MDHEN and CDR2 SYDVKM. V was pared by 3 bases and J by 5 bases, with 19 bases between. The CDR3 loop reads CASSFRLGALMETQYF. DNA of the CDR3: TGTGCCAGCAGTTTCCGCCTGGGGGCTCTGATGGAGACCCAGTACTTC.

The rearrangement joins TRBV6-5 to TRBJ1-3; D is ambiguous. Germline CDR1 reads MNHEY; CDR2 reads SVGAGI. The V and J ends lost 8 bases and 4 bases respectively, with 12 bases between them. The CDR3 totals 13 residues. This CDR3 reads CASGLKGGNTIYF. Here the CDR3 DNA reads TGTGCCAGCGGCCTCAAGGGAGGAAACACCATATATTTT.

The chain couples TRBV6-5 to TRBJ2-1; 11 nucleotides align to TRBD2. The V gene's germline CDR1 is MNHEY and CDR2 SVGAGI. The CDR3 is 15 residues long. V shed 6 bases and J 4 bases; nucleotides not matched to a gene: 5. The CDR3 DNA sequence: TGTGCCAGCAGGGCCGGGACTAGCGGATACAATGAGCAGTTCTTC. Protein product: CASRAGTSGYNEQFF.

The rearrangement uses TRBV25-1 and TRBJ1-3; D gene uncertain. The CDR3 is 13 residues long. The V gene lost 1 base and the J gene lost 4 bases, with 5 bases spanning the gap. CDR1 is MGHDK and CDR2 is SYGVNS in the germline V gene. In DNA form, the CDR3 reads TGTGCCAGCAGTGAATCGGAGGGAAACACCATATATTTT. Amino acid sequence: CASSESEGNTIYF.

V and J are TRBV27 and TRBJ2-5; TRBD2 is a possible D gene (6 bases). Trimming shortened V by 4 bases and J by 10 bases, and 22 bases separated the two germline ends. Germline lookup yields CDR1 MNHEY and CDR2 SMNVEV (reference sequence). The CDR3 consists of 15 residues. CDR3 loop: CASSSSGLSLVDQYF. CDR3 in DNA: TGTGCCAGCAGTTCCTCGGGACTGTCCTTGGTAGACCAGTACTTC.

This clone was observed once. The gene calls are TRBV6-4 and TRBJ1-1; D perhaps matches TRBD1 (5 bases). Germline assignment: CDR1 MRHNA and CDR2 SNTAGT. The CDR3 sequence is 14 residues long. Trimming stripped 3 bases from V and 5 bases from J, with 13 bases between. The CDR3 nucleotides read TGTGCCAGCAGTGATATTCCAGGGCTTACTGAAGCTTTCTTT. As protein: CASSDIPGLTEAFF.

The count of this clone is one. J is TRBJ2-7 and V is TRBV4-3; D gene unclear. The V end lost 0 bases, the J end lost 0 bases, and 9 bases lay between the germline ends. Germline CDR1 and CDR2: LGHNA and YSLEER. This CDR3 is built from 15 residues. The CDR3 coding sequence is TGCGCCAGCAGCCAAGAAGGGTACAGCTCCTACGAGCAGTACTTC. Protein sequence: CASSQEGYSSYEQYF.

The chain is built from TRBV11-2 and TRBJ2-1; D possibly corresponds to TRBD2 (7 bases). CDR1 is SGHAT, CDR2 FQNNGV, per germline. The CDR3 totals 13 residues. V shed 4 bases and J shed 8 bases, with 12 bases lying between them. The CDR3, as DNA: TGTGCCAGCAGCTCCCCGGGGGGCTATGAGCAGTTCTTC. Translated: CASSSPGGYEQFF. The full variable domain, with the rest looked up from reference TRBV11-2 and TRBJ2-1, is EAGVAQSPRYKIIEKRQSVAFWCNPISGHATLYWYQQILGQGPKLLIQFQNNGVVDDSQLPKDRFSAERLKGVDSTLKIQPAKLEDSAVYLCASSSPGGYEQFFGPGTRLTVL.

The chain combines TRBV6-5 with TRBJ1-2; D possibly corresponds to TRBD1 (5 bases). CDR1 MNHEY and CDR2 SVGAGI come from the germline V gene. The length of the CDR3 is 14 residues. Trimming took 10 bases from V and 5 from J, leaving 20 bases between them. The CDR3 nucleotides read TGTGCCACAGGGCTCGGCCGTTCTCTGTATGGCTACACCTTC. Translation: CATGLGRSLYGYTF.

This rearrangement joins TRBV27 to TRBJ2-2; 12 bases are shared with TRBD2. The CDR3 is 19 amino acids. The V and J ends lost 0 bases and 3 bases, in that order; junction bases with no gene match: 8. Per germline, CDR1 MNHEY and CDR2 SMNVEV (reference sequence). DNA of the CDR3: TGTGCCAGCAGTTTATCGCGGCTAGCGGGAGGGCCCGACACCGGGGAGCTGTTTTTT. Translated, it gives CASSLSRLAGGPDTGELFF.

The chain recombines TRBV29-1 with TRBJ2-2, with D unresolved. V lost 0 bases, J lost 6 bases, and 14 bases lay in between. The germline V gene has CDR1 SQVTM and CDR2 ANQGSEA. CDR3 length: 15 amino acids. CDR3 residues: CSVEDPIREAGELFF. The DNA of the CDR3 is TGCAGCGTTGAAGATCCGATAAGGGAAGCCGGGGAGCTGTTTTTT.

This clone was seen just once. This chain links TRBV10-3 with TRBJ2-3; 8 nucleotides agree with TRBD2. The germline CDR1 and CDR2 sequences are ENHRY and SYGVKD. CDR3 length: 15 residues. Trimming at V came to 5 bases and at J to 5 bases, leaving 9 bases not matched to a gene. CDR3 nucleotides: TGTGCCATCAGTACCGGGGCGAGCGGGAGAGATACGCAGTATTTT. Protein product: CAISTGASGRDTQYF.

Only a few counts were recorded for this clone. The chain combines TRBV7-8 with TRBJ1-5; D gene unclear. The V end was cut by 10 bases, the J end by 3 bases, with 19 bases between. The CDR3 extends over 15 amino acids. The germline CDR1 and CDR2 sequences are SGHVS and FQNEAQ. The CDR3 DNA sequence: TGTGCCATCGGAGGAGGGTCGGGAAACAATCAGCCCCAGCATTTT. This gives the protein CAIGGGSGNNQPQHF.

The CDR3 loop reads CASSQGLAHIDNEQFF. DNA for the CDR3: TGTGCCAGCAGCCAGGGGCTAGCGCATATCGACAATGAGCAGTTCTTC. The chain is built from TRBV7-3 and TRBJ2-1; D is tentatively TRBD1 or TRBD2 (6 bases each). CDR3 length: 16 amino acids. The V and J ends lost 5 bases and 5 bases respectively, with 19 bases between them. Germline CDR1 and CDR2: SGHTA and FQGTGA.

The chain joins TRBV7-2 to TRBJ2-1; 10 nucleotides line up with TRBD2. Germline V lookup: CDR1 SGHTA, CDR2 FQGNSA. CDR3 length: 14 amino acids. Trimming removed 10 bases from V and 6 bases from J; junction bases left unmatched: 9. The CDR3 is CATCLAGVVNEQFF. As DNA, the CDR3 is TGTGCCACGTGTCTAGCGGGAGTGGTCAATGAGCAGTTCTTC.

The J gene is TRBJ2-3, the V gene TRBV28; D call uncertain. The CDR3 consists of 12 residues. V shed 5 bases and J shed 7 bases, with 10 bases lying between them. Germline V gives CDR1 MDHEN, CDR2 SYDVKM. The CDR3 DNA reads as TGTGCCAGCAGTCTCGACATTTATACGCAGTATTTT. This gives the protein CASSLDIYTQYF.